This T cell receptor (beta chain) is from a study of a mutant IDH1 vaccine in newly diagnosed glioma. As for the study in general: With temozolomide cycles, or 4-6 weeks after radiotherapy alone, vaccination was started. Of treated patients, 62.5% were men and about 38% women, averaging roughly 40 years. Study observations and caveats: Of the patients, roughly 95% had vaccine-induced immune responses.

V lost 4 bases to trimming and J lost 1 base, with 11 bases between them. Looked up from germline, CDR1 is SGHRS and CDR2 is YFSETQ. CDR3 length: 15 amino acids. The time point was: week 47, end of study. Every vaccine dose comprised 300 ug of mutant IDH1 20-mer peptide plus topical imiquimod. TCRdb's table, derived via immunoSEQ multiplex PCR, lists solely in-frame clones and lacks some. The sample has roughly 38,000 clones, roughly 80% seen once. Comment on this clone: As yet, its antigen is unknown.

The chain is built from TRBV5-1 and TRBJ1-4, with D tentatively TRBD1 (5 bases). The input for sequencing was PBMCs, taken from a glioma patient whose treatment included an IDH1 peptide vaccine. This sequence was found in a man aged 18-30 years with glioma. Some clones in this sample may be carry-over from other donors' samples. The CDR3 region is CASSPWDGTNEKLFF. CDR3 in DNA: TGCGCCAGCAGCCCATGGGACGGAACTAATGAAAAACTGTTTTTT.